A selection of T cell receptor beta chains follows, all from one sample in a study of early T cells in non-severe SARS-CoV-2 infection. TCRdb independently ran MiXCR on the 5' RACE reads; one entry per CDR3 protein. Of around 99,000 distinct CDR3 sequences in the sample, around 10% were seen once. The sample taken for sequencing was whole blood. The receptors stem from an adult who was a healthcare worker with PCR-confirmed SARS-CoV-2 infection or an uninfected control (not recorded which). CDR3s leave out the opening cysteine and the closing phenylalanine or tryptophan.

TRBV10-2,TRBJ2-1,ASNPGHTQF
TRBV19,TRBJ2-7,ASSNQGSYEQY
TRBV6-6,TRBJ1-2,ASRTGMGRNYGYT
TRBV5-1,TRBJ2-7,ASSSTSGTGVYEQY
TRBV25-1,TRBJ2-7,ASSGPGQASYEQY
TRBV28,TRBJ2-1,ASSLSREGQF
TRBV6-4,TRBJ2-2,ASANTGELF
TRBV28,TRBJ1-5,ASSSPGPINQPQH
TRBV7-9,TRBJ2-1,ASSLIGRDYEQL
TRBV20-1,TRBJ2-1,SARDPLDEQF
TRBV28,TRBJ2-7,ASSLRDRGLDEQY
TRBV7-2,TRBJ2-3,ASSFLLGYTDTQY
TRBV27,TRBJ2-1,ASRGTSGTNNEQF
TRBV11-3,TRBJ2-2,ASSLSYGQGRTGELF
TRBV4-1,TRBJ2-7,ASSQFPRDSSSYEQY
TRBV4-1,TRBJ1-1,ASSQVAVVAFTEAF
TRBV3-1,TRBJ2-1,ASSHDLWDEQF
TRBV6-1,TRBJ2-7,ASSEAPTGGKEQY
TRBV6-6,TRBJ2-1,ASSYSRLATSGRGEQF
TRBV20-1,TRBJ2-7,SASTLYEQY
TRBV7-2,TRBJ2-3,ASRKPGREVDTQY
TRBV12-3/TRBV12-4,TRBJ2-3,ASSLALVQGHADTQY
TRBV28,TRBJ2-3,ASTATGRSDTQY
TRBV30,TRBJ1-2,AGTRDTAGGYT
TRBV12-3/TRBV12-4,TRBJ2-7,ASSAPDRGSYEQY
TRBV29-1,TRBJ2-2,SVTVSGELF
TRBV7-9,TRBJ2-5,ASSATSGGETQY
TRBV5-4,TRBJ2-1,ASSLEGRNEQF
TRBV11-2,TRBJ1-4,ASSLAGQINEKLF
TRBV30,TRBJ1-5,AWSIMRINQPQH
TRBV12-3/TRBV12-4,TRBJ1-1,ASSLGYTEAF
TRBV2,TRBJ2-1,ASSEGPGTTYNEQF
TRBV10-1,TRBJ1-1,ASSESGQGEAF
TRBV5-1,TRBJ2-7,ASSFVAGPSYEQY
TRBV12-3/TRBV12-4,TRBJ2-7,ASSSDTFYEQY
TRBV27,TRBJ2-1,ASSSYRGREFLGEQF
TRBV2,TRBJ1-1,ASSRASYTEAF
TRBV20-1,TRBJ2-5,SMRRGQSQETQY
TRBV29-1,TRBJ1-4,SVEGAPGEKLF
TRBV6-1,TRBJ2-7,ASSELSYEQY
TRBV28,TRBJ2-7,ASSFAPQGNYEQY
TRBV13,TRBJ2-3,ASRTSSRGTDTQY
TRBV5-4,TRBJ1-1,ASSELQGTEAF